These 24 T cell receptor beta chains share one sample of origin, sequenced in a study of shared clonotypes between healthy human individuals (TCRdb year 2020). The library was prepared using the immunoSEQ multiplex PCR assay. Drawn from immuneACCESS, this table holds only the in-frame rearrangements with V and J called that TCRdb kept. Clones are partly lost; checked studies trace under half to an unresolved V gene and leave the rest unexplained. The sample data list about 2.3 million clones, and 80% to 95% of these were observed just once. More than 0.35% of the sample goes to the ten largest clones. The specimen sequenced was naive CD4+ T cells from PBMCs. Reading the label with the study, this specimen's cell subset or site is: CD45RA+ positively selected. The origin of the receptors is a man younger than 35 in good health. Some clones in this sample may be carry-over from other donors' samples.

The chain carries TRBV5-1 and TRBJ2-5; 8 bases are a match to TRBD2. Unmatched junction bases numbered 9, after V lost 7 bases and J lost 1 base. The CDR3 length is 15 residues. Per the germline V gene, CDR1 is SGHRS and CDR2 is YFSETQ. The CDR3 protein is CASGLSGTAQETQYF. CDR3 nucleotide sequence: TGCGCCAGCGGCCTTAGCGGGACCGCCCAAGAGACCCAGTACTTC.

J is TRBJ1-1 and V is TRBV5-1; perhaps TRBD1 as D (5 bases). Germline V gives CDR1 SGHRS, CDR2 YFSETQ. The CDR3 is 17 residues long. Trimming took 0 bases from V and 6 from J, leaving 21 bases between them. The CDR3 DNA follows: TGCGCCAGCAGCTTGGCTCCGGGACGCCATCAGGGCGCTGAAGCTTTCTTT. Residues: CASSLAPGRHQGAEAFF.

The chain uses TRBV25-1 and TRBJ2-1, with D maybe TRBD2 (5 bases). Germline V gene lookup returns CDR1 MGHDK and CDR2 SYGVNS. The CDR3 totals 14 residues. V was trimmed by 2 bases and J by 7 bases, leaving 12 bases between them. The CDR3 here is CASSEMGRGNEQFF. The CDR3 nucleotides read TGTGCCAGCAGTGAAATGGGGAGAGGGAATGAGCAGTTCTTC.

The V call is TRBV7-3, the J call TRBJ2-1, with D tentatively TRBD2 (5 bases). The CDR3 is made up of 12 amino acids. Germline CDR1 and CDR2: SGHTA and FQGTGA. V lost 5 bases and J 7 bases, leaving 9 bases between the germline ends. CDR3 amino acids: CASSRSGNEQFF. CDR3 coding DNA: TGTGCCAGCAGCCGCTCGGGAAATGAGCAGTTCTTC. The entire variable domain, with the rest obtained from reference TRBV7-3 and TRBJ2-1, is as follows: GAGVSQTPSNKVTEKGKYVELRCDPISGHTALYWYRQSLGQGPEFLIYFQGTGAADDSGLPNDRFFAVRPEGSVSTLKIQRTERGDSAVYLCASSRSGNEQFFGPGTRLTVL.

Concerning this clone itself: The same CDR3 is also encoded by other DNA sequences in this sample. The gene calls are TRBV28 and TRBJ2-7; possibly TRBD1 for D (6 bases). Germline CDR1 MDHEN, CDR2 SYDVKM. The CDR3 runs to 13 residues. Trimming left V 2 bases short and J 3 bases short, with 8 bases between. The CDR3 DNA reads as TGTGCCAGCAGTTTAATCAGGGGCTACGAGCAGTACTTC. Protein sequence: CASSLIRGYEQYF.

The chain uses TRBV5-5 and TRBJ1-4; 9 bases map to TRBD1. With V trimmed by 2 bases and J by 8 bases, 7 bases remained unmatched. The CDR3 has 15 residues. Looked up from germline, CDR1 is SGHKS and CDR2 is YYEKEE (reference sequence). CDR3: CASSFSGQGYEKLFF. The CDR3 nucleotides are TGTGCCAGCAGCTTCTCGGGACAGGGCTACGAAAAACTGTTTTTT.

This clone has just a few counts. Other DNA sequences within the sample encode an identical CDR3. V usage is TRBV20-1 and J usage is TRBJ2-1; D unclear. Trimming took off 3 bases at V and 4 bases at J, with 4 bases between the two ends. Looked up from germline, CDR1 is DFQATT and CDR2 is SNEGSKA (reference sequence). This CDR3 has 11 residues. The CDR3 bases are TGCAGTGCTAGCAGGTACAATGAGCAGTTCTTC. Residues: CSASRYNEQFF.

The chain carries TRBV7-2 and TRBJ2-7; D is unclear. V dropped 1 base and J dropped 1 base, with 11 bases sitting between them. The germline CDR1 and CDR2 sequences are SGHTA and FQGNSA. The CDR3 is made up of 15 amino acids. CDR3 protein: CASSLGTVASYEQYF. The DNA for the CDR3 is TGTGCCAGCAGCTTAGGGACGGTTGCTTCCTACGAGCAGTACTTC.

This chain uses TRBV18 with TRBJ1-5; D is undetermined. The V end was cut by 3 bases, the J end by 0 bases, with 6 bases between. Germline values: CDR1 KGHSH, CDR2 LQKENI. The CDR3 is made up of 14 amino acids. The CDR3 DNA reads TGTGCCAGCTCACCTCAGTATAGCAATCAGCCCCAGCATTTT. Translating gives CASSPQYSNQPQHF.

The chain employs TRBV14 and TRBJ2-7, with a possible D match to TRBD1 (7 bases). CDR3 length equals 17 residues. Deletions cut 1 base from V and 2 bases from J, with 18 bases between. Germline V CDR1 and CDR2: SGHDN, FVKESK. CDR3 sequence: CASSQGVRSRGAYEQYF. The CDR3 DNA follows: TGTGCCAGCAGCCAAGGGGTTAGATCCAGGGGGGCCTACGAGCAGTACTTC. The entire variable domain, with the rest obtained from reference TRBV14 and TRBJ2-7, is as follows: EAGVTQFPSHSVIEKGQTVTLRCDPISGHDNLYWYRRVMGKEIKFLLHFVKESKQDESGMPNNRFLAERTGGTYSTLKVQPAELEDSGVYFCASSQGVRSRGAYEQYFGPGTRLTVT.

The count of this clone is one. V is TRBV7-9 and J is TRBJ2-1; TRBD2 matches at 16 bases. The CDR3 runs 17 residues. After removal of 1 base from V and 7 bases from J, the junction contained 4 bases not matched to a gene. Germline V gives CDR1 SEHNR, CDR2 FQNEAQ (reference sequence). The CDR3 DNA reads TGTGCCAGCAGCTTAGACCCGGGACTAGCGGGAGGGAATGAGCAGTTCTTC. Translating gives CASSLDPGLAGGNEQFF.

The chain uses TRBV28 and TRBJ1-6; unclear D gene. Trimming removed 2 bases at V and 9 bases at J, with 14 bases between. Germline CDR1 and CDR2: MDHEN and SYDVKM. The CDR3 runs 15 residues. The CDR3 bases are TGTGCCAGCAGTTTACCCGACGGGGAACGTTCACCCCTCCACTTT. Protein sequence: CASSLPDGERSPLHF.

The V call is TRBV28, the J call TRBJ1-2, with D hard to call. CDR1 and CDR2 from the germline V gene are MDHEN and SYDVKM. The V end was cut by 1 base, the J end by 12 bases, with 9 bases between. This CDR3 has 11 amino acids. CDR3 amino acids: CASSLYGINTF. CDR3 DNA: TGTGCCAGCAGTTTATATGGAATCAACACCTTC.

This chain connects TRBV5-1 to TRBJ2-7; 8 bases are shared with TRBD2. The germline CDR1 and CDR2 sequences are SGHRS and YFSETQ. The CDR3 is 15 residues long. The junction had 4 bases not matched to a gene; V was cut back by 0 bases and J by 2 bases. CDR3 DNA: TGCGCCAGCAGCTTGGGCGGGACTAGGGCCTACGAGCAGTACTTC. Translating gives CASSLGGTRAYEQYF.

J is TRBJ2-3 and V is TRBV28; D is undetermined. Germline loops: CDR1 MDHEN, CDR2 SYDVKM. CDR3 length: 13 amino acids. V was pared by 5 bases and J by 5 bases, with 11 bases between. CDR3 bases: TGTGCCAGCAGTATCCCCAGTGGAGATACGCAGTATTTT. This encodes CASSIPSGDTQYF.

The V gene is TRBV28, the J gene TRBJ1-2, with D perhaps TRBD1 (5 bases). This CDR3 region has 14 residues. The germline V gene encodes CDR1 MDHEN and CDR2 SYDVKM. V lost 2 bases and J 8 bases, leaving 15 bases between the germline ends. This CDR3 reads CASSLGGTQGGYTF. CDR3 nucleotides: TGTGCCAGCAGTTTAGGGGGGACTCAAGGGGGCTACACCTTC.

This chain joins TRBV29-1 and TRBJ2-7; TRBD1 matches 11 bases. CDR3 length equals 15 residues. The germline V gene has CDR1 SQVTM and CDR2 ANQGSEA. V was pared by 5 bases and J by 3 bases, with 9 bases of the junction left unmatched. CDR3 amino acids: CSVTTTGTGGYEQYF. In DNA, the CDR3 is TGCAGCGTTACAACGACCGGGACAGGGGGCTACGAGCAGTACTTC.

The chain combines TRBV6-6 with TRBJ2-7, with D possibly being TRBD1 or TRBD2 (5 bases each). This CDR3 has 14 residues. V was clipped by 2 bases and J by 2 bases, with 10 bases between them. Per the germline V gene, CDR1 is MNHNY and CDR2 is SVGAGI (reference sequence). The CDR3 DNA is TGTGCCAGCAGTTACGAGGGGCGGACCTACGAGCAGTACTTC. Translation gives CASSYEGRTYEQYF.

The chain couples TRBV5-1 to TRBJ1-1; the match to TRBD1 covers 7 bases. This CDR3 comprises 15 residues. The junction had 5 bases not matched to a gene; V was cut back by 3 bases and J by 0 bases. From germline, CDR1 is SGHRS and CDR2 YFSETQ. The CDR3: CASSWGTAVNTEAFF. For the CDR3, the DNA is TGCGCCAGCAGCTGGGGGACAGCCGTGAACACTGAAGCTTTCTTT.

This chain connects TRBV2 to TRBJ2-1; D remains ambiguous. Germline V gene data show CDR1 as SNHLY and CDR2 as FYNNEI. V lost 3 bases, J lost 5 bases, and 8 bases lay in between. The CDR3 is 13 residues long. CDR3 region: CASSEYRHNEQFF. The CDR3 nucleotides are TGTGCCAGCAGTGAGTACCGGCACAATGAGCAGTTCTTC.

This chain joins TRBV29-1 and TRBJ2-5; D uncertain. The V end was cut by 0 bases, the J end by 2 bases, with 13 bases between. This CDR3 has 15 residues. Per the germline V gene, CDR1 is SQVTM and CDR2 is ANQGSEA. In nucleotides, the CDR3 is TGCAGCGTTGAAGATCCACAGAACGATCAAGAGACCCAGTACTTC. Encoded protein: CSVEDPQNDQETQYF.

The CDR3: CASSSYSGLYTDTQYF. CDR3 nucleotide sequence: TGTGCCAGCAGTTCATATTCGGGACTTTACACAGATACGCAGTATTTT. This sequence joins TRBV28 and TRBJ2-3; D might be TRBD2 (6 bases). Germline CDR1 reads MDHEN; CDR2 reads SYDVKM. CDR3 length: 16 amino acids. Deletions cut 4 bases from V and 2 bases from J, with 16 bases between.

This clone was observed a single time. The V call is TRBV6-4, the J call TRBJ1-3, with D possibly being TRBD1 (6 bases). CDR3 length: 14 residues. Germline V gene sequence: CDR1 MRHNA, CDR2 SNTAGT. Trimming pared 5 bases from V and 3 bases from J, leaving 11 bases between. The CDR3 nucleotides are TGTGCCAGCAGTCCCGACAGGAGTGGAAACACCATATATTTT. Residues: CASSPDRSGNTIYF.

The J gene is TRBJ1-3, the V gene TRBV4-2; D not resolved. The CDR3 totals 15 residues. CDR1 is LGHNA, CDR2 YNFKEQ, per germline. Trimming removed 0 bases at V and 4 bases at J, with 10 bases between. DNA of the CDR3: TGTGCCAGCAGCCAAGAAGAGAGAATCGGAAACACCATATATTTT. Its protein product is CASSQEERIGNTIYF.